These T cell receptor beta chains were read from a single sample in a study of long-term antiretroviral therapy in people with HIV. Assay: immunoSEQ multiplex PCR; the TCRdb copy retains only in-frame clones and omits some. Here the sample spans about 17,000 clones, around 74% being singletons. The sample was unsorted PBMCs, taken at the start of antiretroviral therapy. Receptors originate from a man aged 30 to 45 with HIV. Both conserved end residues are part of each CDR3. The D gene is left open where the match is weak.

CDR3nt: TGTGCCAGCAGTTTATCCAGGAACACCGGGGAGCTGTTTTTT
CDR3aa: CASSLSRNTGELFF
j_gene: TRBJ2-2
v_gene: TRBV27
d_gene: NA

CDR3nt: TGTGCCAGCAGCTTAGCGCGAGGGGACGTACAAGAGACCCAGTACTTC
CDR3aa: CASSLARGDVQETQYF
j_gene: TRBJ2-5
v_gene: TRBV7-9
d_gene: NA

CDR3nt: TGTGCCAGCAGTTTATCAGCGGGGTCTAACGGCTACACCTTC
CDR3aa: CASSLSAGSNGYTF
j_gene: TRBJ1-2
v_gene: TRBV27
d_gene: NA

CDR3nt: TGTGCCAGCAGCTTACCAACAGGGTACACCGGGGAGCTGTTTTTT
CDR3aa: CASSLPTGYTGELFF
j_gene: TRBJ2-2
v_gene: TRBV7-2
d_gene: NA

CDR3nt: TGTGCCAGCAGCTTAGGAGGCGGGAGGAATCAGCCCCAGCATTTT
CDR3aa: CASSLGGGRNQPQHF
j_gene: TRBJ1-5
v_gene: TRBV7-9
d_gene: NA

CDR3nt: TGTGCTAGTGGTTTGTGGGACGGGGAAGAGACCCAGTACTTC
CDR3aa: CASGLWDGEETQYF
j_gene: TRBJ2-5
v_gene: TRBV12-5
d_gene: NA

CDR3nt: TGCGCCAGCAGCAATAAGGACAGGGGTGGGAACGAGCAGTACTTC
CDR3aa: CASSNKDRGGNEQYF
j_gene: TRBJ2-7
v_gene: TRBV5-1
d_gene: TRBD1

CDR3nt: TGCAGCGTATTGGCGGGGCCGTACGAGCAGTACTTC
CDR3aa: CSVLAGPYEQYF
j_gene: TRBJ2-7
v_gene: TRBV29-1
d_gene: NA

CDR3nt: TGTGCCAGCAGTGAAGCGCTGAACACTGAAGCTTTCTTT
CDR3aa: CASSEALNTEAFF
j_gene: TRBJ1-1
v_gene: TRBV6-1
d_gene: NA

CDR3nt: TGTGCCAGCAGCCAGAGGGATAAGACAAGAACCTACGAGCAGTACTTC
CDR3aa: CASSQRDKTRTYEQYF
j_gene: TRBJ2-7
v_gene: TRBV13
d_gene: NA